This T cell receptor beta chain is from a study of quantifying T cell responses using KT2 cells. Study as a whole: Reverse transcription used primers in the TCR alpha and beta constant regions.

Unfractionated PBMC were spiked with known numbers of KT2 clone cells. The CDR3 is 16 residues long. CDR1 and CDR2 from the germline V gene are SGHTA and FQGTGA. Concerning this clonotype itself: One end of the junction is discordant with germline, which a read error may explain.

The cDNA 3' end received a ligated oligonucleotide with a UMI. The first PCR ran 3 to 5 cycles with an equimolar RC1.1 and RC1.2 beta primer mix. MiXCR, run by TCRdb on the UMI-ligation and nested PCR reads, gives a single entry per CDR3 protein. The sample records approximately 50,000 distinct CDR3 sequences, 11% being singletons. The chain employs TRBV7-3 and TRBJ2-6; D possibly corresponds to TRBD2 (7 bases). This receptor was obtained from a human donor. The material sequenced was PBMCs spiked with cells of the T cell clone KT2. The CDR3 nucleotides are TGTGCCAGCAGCTATGGGGGGGGCGCTGGGACCAACGTCCTGACTTTC. Translating gives CASSYGGGAGTNVLTF.